These T cell receptor beta chains were read from a single sample in a study of long-term antiretroviral therapy in people with HIV. The protocol was immunoSEQ multiplex PCR, while the TCRdb copy is restricted to in-frame clones and leaves out a portion. The data hold some 40,000 clones, with less than 90% observed a single time. Sequences were derived from unsorted PBMCs, sampled 1 year after starting antiretroviral therapy. All receptors come from a man younger than 35 with HIV. CDR3s include the opening cysteine and the closing phenylalanine or tryptophan. The order of the fields is V gene, J gene, clone size, D gene, CDR3 DNA, CDR3 protein. D genes are given only for firm matches. Clone size, where shown, is once, few, many, or a class for clones that have expanded.

>TRBV28|TRBJ2-1|.|.
TGTGCCAGCAGGATACGAGCCTATGAGCAGTTCTTC
CASRIRAYEQFF
>TRBV28|TRBJ1-1|.|.
TGTGCCAGCAGTTTAGGGGGTTTGAAAGCTTTCTTT
CASSLGGLKAFF
>TRBV28|TRBJ2-7|.|TRBD2
TGTGCCAGCAGTTTGACTAGCAAACTTTACGAGCAGTACTTC
CASSLTSKLYEQYF
>TRBV11-2|TRBJ2-7|.|TRBD1
TGTGCCAGCAGCTACCCCTTGCGGCAGGGGGCCCCCTTCTACGAGCAGTACTTC
CASSYPLRQGAPFYEQYF
>TRBV20-1|TRBJ1-1|.|.
TGCAGTGCCTTTCGACGGCTCGAAGCTTTCTTT
CSAFRRLEAFF
>TRBV27|TRBJ2-3|.|.
TGTGCCAGCAGTTTACGGGGGGCCAGAACAGATACGCAGTATTTT
CASSLRGARTDTQYF
>TRBV19|TRBJ1-5|.|TRBD1
TGTGCCAGTAGTAAGGACAGGGGAAGGGGTAGCAATCAGCCCCAGCATTTT
CASSKDRGRGSNQPQHF
>TRBV18|TRBJ1-1|.|.
TGTGCCAGCTCAAGGACCGCTATGAACACTGAAGCTTTCTTT
CASSRTAMNTEAFF
>TRBV2|TRBJ2-7|.|.
TGTGCCAGCAGTGAGCAGTGGTGGGACGAGCAGTACTTC
CASSEQWWDEQYF
>TRBV7-8|TRBJ1-1|once|.
TGTGCCAGCAGCTTAGCTCTAGGCACTGAAGCTTTCTTT
CASSLALGTEAFF
>TRBV7-9|TRBJ1-2|.|.
TGTGCCAGCAGCTTAGCCGGCACCTATGGCTACACCTTC
CASSLAGTYGYTF
>TRBV27|TRBJ2-2|.|.
TGTGCCAGCAGATCTACAGGGGGGGGGACCGGGGAGCTGTTTTTT
CASRSTGGGTGELFF
>TRBV11-2|TRBJ1-1|once|TRBD1
TGTGCCAGCAGCCTCCGGGGGACAGGGAAGAACACTGAAGCTTTCTTT
CASSLRGTGKNTEAFF
>TRBV5-6|TRBJ2-7|.|TRBD1
TGTGCCAGCAGCTCCTCCGGGACAGGGGCCTACGAGCAGTACTTC
CASSSSGTGAYEQYF
>TRBV11-2|TRBJ2-1|.|.
TGTGCCAGCAGCTTCAGGGACGAGCAGTTCTTC
CASSFRDEQFF
>TRBV19|TRBJ2-7|few|TRBD1
TGTGCCAGCCTAGGCCCGACAGGGAAAGAGCAGTACTTC
CASLGPTGKEQYF
>TRBV6-5|TRBJ1-2|.|TRBD1
TGTGCCAGCAGTTACTCAGAAACAGGGGCGGGCTATGGCTACACCTTC
CASSYSETGAGYGYTF
>TRBV6-1|TRBJ1-1|.|.
TGTGCCAGCAGTGAACAGAGGAGGAACACTGAAGCTTTCTTT
CASSEQRRNTEAFF
>TRBV10-3|TRBJ1-1|.|.
TGTGCCATCAGTGAGTCGAACCGCATGAACACTGAAGCTTTCTTT
CAISESNRMNTEAFF
>TRBV6-1|TRBJ2-7|.|TRBD2
TGTGCCAGCAGTGAATTGGGACTAGCGGCCTCCTACGAGCAGTACTTC
CASSELGLAASYEQYF
>TRBV2|TRBJ2-7|.|.
TGTGCCAGCACAACAGGGATTGCCTACGAGCAGTACTTC
CASTTGIAYEQYF
>TRBV19|TRBJ2-7|.|.
TGTGCCAGTAGTACTCCGGGACACCTAACTGGCGAGCAGTACTTC
CASSTPGHLTGEQYF
>TRBV6-5|TRBJ2-7|once|.
TGTGCCAGCAGTTATTCGGGGCAGACCTACGAGCAGTACTTC
CASSYSGQTYEQYF
>TRBV10-3|TRBJ1-2|.|.
TGTGCCATCAAATCGAGTGGGGGAGTAGATGGCTACACCTTC
CAIKSSGGVDGYTF
>TRBV7-7|TRBJ2-5|.|.
TGTGCTAGCAGCTTGGCAGGGAACCGGGAGACCCAGTACTTC
CASSLAGNRETQYF
>TRBV9|TRBJ2-7|.|TRBD1
TGTGCCAGCAGCCCCGGACAGGGGGGCTACGAGCAGTACTTC
CASSPGQGGYEQYF
>TRBV28|TRBJ2-7|.|TRBD2
TGTGCCAGCAGTTTCAGCCGGACTAGCGGCTCCTACGAGCAGTACTTC
CASSFSRTSGSYEQYF
>TRBV28|TRBJ1-1|.|.
TGTGCCATCCTTGATTTGGGATTCACTAGAGCTTTCTTT
CAILDLGFTRAFF
>TRBV2|TRBJ1-1|few|TRBD1
TGTGCCAGCACCAGGGGGGAAGCTTTCTTT
CASTRGEAFF
>TRBV9|TRBJ1-1|.|.
TGTGCCAGCAGCTTGGGCCTTAGGAGCATGAACACTGAAGCTTTCTTT
CASSLGLRSMNTEAFF
>TRBV18|TRBJ1-4|.|.
TGTGCCAGCTCACCGGGACCGATAAATGAAAAACTGTTTTTT
CASSPGPINEKLFF
>TRBV11-2|TRBJ1-1|.|.
TGTGCCAGCAGCTTAGTACCAGGGAGGAACACTGAAGCTTTCTTT
CASSLVPGRNTEAFF
>TRBV7-9|TRBJ2-7|few|TRBD2
TGTGCCAGCAGAGAACCGGGAGGGCGATACGAGCAGTACTTC
CASREPGGRYEQYF
>TRBV7-7|TRBJ2-1|.|TRBD1
TGTGCTAGCAGCCTGGGACAGGGTAGGTCTGAGCAGTTCTTC
CASSLGQGRSEQFF
>TRBV5-4|TRBJ2-2|.|.
TGTGCCAGCAGCTCGGGTCAGGGTGGCACCGGGGAGCTGTTTTTT
CASSSGQGGTGELFF
>TRBV11-2|TRBJ2-1|.|.
TGTGCCAGCAGCTGGGACTCCCTTCGTGAGCAGTTCTTC
CASSWDSLREQFF
>TRBV7-9|TRBJ2-7|.|.
TGTGCCAGCAGCTTAGGGACGGTAAACTACGAGCAGTACTTC
CASSLGTVNYEQYF
>TRBV5-8|TRBJ1-1|once|.
TGTGCCAGCAGCTTTCAAGGACAAGGGACTGAAGCTTTCTTT
CASSFQGQGTEAFF
>TRBV14|TRBJ1-5|.|.
TGTGCCAGCAGCCAACAGGGAATCAATCAGCCCCAGCATTTT
CASSQQGINQPQHF
>TRBV2|TRBJ1-1|.|.
TGTGCCAGCAGTTCCTCGGACGGCCTCCGAGCAGCTTTCTTT
CASSSSDGLRAAFF
>TRBV9|TRBJ2-1|.|TRBD1
TGTGCCAGCAGCGCGCCGACAGGGCGGACCTACAATGAGCAGTTCTTC
CASSAPTGRTYNEQFF
>TRBV5-1|TRBJ1-1|.|.
TGCGCCAGCAGCTTGGGATCTATGAACACTGAAGCTTTCTTT
CASSLGSMNTEAFF
>TRBV11-2|TRBJ2-7|once|.
TGTGCCAGCGGAAGGGGGGACTACGAGCAGTACTTC
CASGRGDYEQYF
>TRBV4-3|TRBJ1-3|.|.
TGCGCCAGCAGCCAAGCTTTCGAGTTTGAGGCCGAGGAAGGAAACACCATATATTTT
CASSQAFEFEAEEGNTIYF
>TRBV19|TRBJ2-2|.|TRBD2
TGTGCCAGTAGTAGACTAGCGGGGGAGCTGTTTTTT
CASSRLAGELFF
>TRBV2|TRBJ2-1|.|TRBD2
TGTGCCAGCAAGGTCGACGGCGGGGGGGCGAATGAGCAGTTCTTC
CASKVDGGGANEQFF
>TRBV11-2|TRBJ2-1|.|.
TGTGCCAGCAGCCCTCAGGGCACTGAGCAGTTCTTC
CASSPQGTEQFF
>TRBV28|TRBJ2-7|.|.
TGTGCCAGCAGACCGGACAGCGTTCCCTACGAGCAGTACTTC
CASRPDSVPYEQYF
>TRBV5-1|TRBJ2-1|.|.
TGCGCCAGCAGCTTCGGGGGTGGGAATGAGCAGTTCTTC
CASSFGGGNEQFF
>TRBV27|TRBJ2-1|.|.
TGTGCCAGCAGTTACTCCAGTTCGCCCCAGTTCTTC
CASSYSSSPQFF
>TRBV14|TRBJ2-3|.|.
TGTGCCAGCAGCCAAGGAGGTTGGGATACGCAGTATTTT
CASSQGGWDTQYF